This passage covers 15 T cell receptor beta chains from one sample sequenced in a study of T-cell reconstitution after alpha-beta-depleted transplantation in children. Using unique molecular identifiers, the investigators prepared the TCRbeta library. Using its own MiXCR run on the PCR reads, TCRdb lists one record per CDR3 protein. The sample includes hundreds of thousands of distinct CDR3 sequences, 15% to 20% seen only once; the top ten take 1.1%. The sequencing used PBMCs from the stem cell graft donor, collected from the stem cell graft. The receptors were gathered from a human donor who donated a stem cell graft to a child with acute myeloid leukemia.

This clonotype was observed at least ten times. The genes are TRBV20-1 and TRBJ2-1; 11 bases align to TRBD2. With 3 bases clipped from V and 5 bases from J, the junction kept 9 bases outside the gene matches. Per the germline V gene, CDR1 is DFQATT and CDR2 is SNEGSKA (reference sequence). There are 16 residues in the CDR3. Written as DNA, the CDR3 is TGCAGTGCTAGCGCCTTGACTAGCGGGGTCCACAATGAGCAGTTCTTC. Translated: CSASALTSGVHNEQFF.

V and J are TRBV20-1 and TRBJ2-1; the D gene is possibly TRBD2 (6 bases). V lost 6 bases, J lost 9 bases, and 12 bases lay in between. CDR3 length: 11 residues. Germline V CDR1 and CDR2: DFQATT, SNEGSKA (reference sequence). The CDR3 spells CSAISGIEQFF. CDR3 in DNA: TGCAGTGCAATTAGCGGAATTGAGCAGTTCTTC.

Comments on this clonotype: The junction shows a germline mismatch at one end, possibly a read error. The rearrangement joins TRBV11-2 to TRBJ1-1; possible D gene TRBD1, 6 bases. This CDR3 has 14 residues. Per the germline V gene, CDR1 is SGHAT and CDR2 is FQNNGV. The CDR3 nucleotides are TGTACCAGCAGCCCTCCGAAAGGGGGCACTGAAGCTTTCTTT. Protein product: CTSSPPKGGTEAFF. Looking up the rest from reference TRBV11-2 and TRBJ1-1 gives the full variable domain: EAGVAQSPRYKIIEKRQSVAFWCNPISGHATLYWYQQILGQGPKLLIQFQNNGVVDDSQLPKDRFSAERLKGVDSTLKIQPAKLEDSAVYLCTSSPPKGGTEAFFGQGTRLTVV.

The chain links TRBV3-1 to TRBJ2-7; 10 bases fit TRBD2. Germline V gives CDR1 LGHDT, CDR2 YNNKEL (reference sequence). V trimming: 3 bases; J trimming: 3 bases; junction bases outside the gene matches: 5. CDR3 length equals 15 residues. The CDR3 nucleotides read TGTGCCAGCAGCCAGGGACTAGCGCTAGACTACGAGCAGTACGTC. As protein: CASSQGLALDYEQYV.

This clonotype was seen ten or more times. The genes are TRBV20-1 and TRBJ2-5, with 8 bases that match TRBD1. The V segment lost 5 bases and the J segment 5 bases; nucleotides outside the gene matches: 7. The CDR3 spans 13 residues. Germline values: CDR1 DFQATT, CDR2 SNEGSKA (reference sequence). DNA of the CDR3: TGCAGTGCTCTCCAGGGGGCACGGGAGACCCAGTACTTC. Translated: CSALQGARETQYF.

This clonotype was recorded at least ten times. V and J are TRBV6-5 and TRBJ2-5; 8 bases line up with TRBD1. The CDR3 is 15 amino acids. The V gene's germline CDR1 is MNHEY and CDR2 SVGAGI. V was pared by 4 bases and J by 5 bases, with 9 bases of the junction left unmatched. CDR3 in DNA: TGTGCCAGCAGTTTCTCTCAGGGGGCGAGGGAGACCCAGTACTTC. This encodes CASSFSQGARETQYF.

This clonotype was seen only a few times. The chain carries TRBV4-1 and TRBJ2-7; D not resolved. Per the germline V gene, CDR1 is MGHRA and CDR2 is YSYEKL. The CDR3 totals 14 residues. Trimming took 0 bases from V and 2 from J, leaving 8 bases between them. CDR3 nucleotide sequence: TGCGCCAGCAGCCAAGAGGGCAGCACCTACGAGCAGTACTTC. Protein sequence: CASSQEGSTYEQYF.

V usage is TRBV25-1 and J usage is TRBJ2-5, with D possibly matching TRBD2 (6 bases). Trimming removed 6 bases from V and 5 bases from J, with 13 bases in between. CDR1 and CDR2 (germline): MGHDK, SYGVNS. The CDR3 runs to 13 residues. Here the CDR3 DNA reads TGTGCCAGCAGGTCTCCGGGGAGGGAGACCCAGTACTTC. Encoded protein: CASRSPGRETQYF.

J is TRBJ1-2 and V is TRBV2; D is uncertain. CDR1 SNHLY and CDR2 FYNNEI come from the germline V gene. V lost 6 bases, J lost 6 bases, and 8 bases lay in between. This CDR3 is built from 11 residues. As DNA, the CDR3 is TGTGCCAGCAGCTTCAGTCATGGCTACACCTTC. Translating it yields CASSFSHGYTF. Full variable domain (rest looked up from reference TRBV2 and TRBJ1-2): EPEVTQTPSHQVTQMGQEVILRCVPISNHLYFYWYRQILGQKVEFLVSFYNNEISEKSEIFDDQFSVERPDGSNFTLKIRSTKLEDSAMYFCASSFSHGYTFGSGTRLTVV.

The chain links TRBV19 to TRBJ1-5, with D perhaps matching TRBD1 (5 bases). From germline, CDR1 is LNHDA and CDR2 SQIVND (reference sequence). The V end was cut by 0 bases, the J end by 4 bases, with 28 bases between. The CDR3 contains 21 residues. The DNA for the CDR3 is TGTGCCAGTAGTATAGAAAGATTCGGGTTGGTAGGAGGGACGGGAAATCAGCCCCAGCATTTT. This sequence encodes CASSIERFGLVGGTGNQPQHF. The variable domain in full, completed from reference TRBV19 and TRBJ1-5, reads DGGITQSPKYLFRKEGQNVTLSCEQNLNHDAMYWYRQDPGQGLRLIYYSQIVNDFQKGDIAEGYSVSREKKESFPLTVTSAQKNPTAFYLCASSIERFGLVGGTGNQPQHFGDGTRLSIL.

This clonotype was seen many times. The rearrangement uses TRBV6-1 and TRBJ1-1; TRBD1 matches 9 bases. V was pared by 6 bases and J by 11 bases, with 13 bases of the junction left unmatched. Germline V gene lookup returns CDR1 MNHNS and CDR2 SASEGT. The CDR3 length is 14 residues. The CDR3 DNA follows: TGTGCCAGCAGCCCTGGCGGGACAGGGAAAAAGGCTTTCTTT. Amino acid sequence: CASSPGGTGKKAFF.

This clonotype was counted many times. CDR3 residues: CASSLAISGNTIYF. CDR3 nucleotides: TGTGCCAGCAGTTTGGCAATCTCTGGAAACACCATATATTTT. The rearrangement uses TRBV12-3 or TRBV12-4 and TRBJ1-3; D gene ambiguous. The CDR3 consists of 14 residues. V dropped 3 bases and J dropped 0 bases, with 6 bases sitting between them.

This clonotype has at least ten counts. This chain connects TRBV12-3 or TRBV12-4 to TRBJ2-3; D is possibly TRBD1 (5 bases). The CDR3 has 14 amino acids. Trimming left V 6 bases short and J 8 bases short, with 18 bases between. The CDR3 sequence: CASSPPPERGTQYF. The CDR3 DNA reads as TGTGCCAGCAGCCCTCCCCCTGAAAGGGGTACGCAGTATTTT.

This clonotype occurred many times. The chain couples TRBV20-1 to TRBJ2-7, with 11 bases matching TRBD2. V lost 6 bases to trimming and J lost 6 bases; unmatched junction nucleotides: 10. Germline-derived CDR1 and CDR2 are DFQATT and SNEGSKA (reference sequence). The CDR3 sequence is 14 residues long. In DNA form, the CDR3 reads TGCAGTGCAATTAGCGGGGGGGCCGGAGGCGAGCAGTACGTC. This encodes CSAISGGAGGEQYV.

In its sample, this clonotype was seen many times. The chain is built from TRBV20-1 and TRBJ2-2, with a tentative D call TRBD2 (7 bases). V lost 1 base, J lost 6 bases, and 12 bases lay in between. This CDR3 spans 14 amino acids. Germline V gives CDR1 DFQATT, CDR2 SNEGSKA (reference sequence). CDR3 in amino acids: CSARVGGGAGELFF. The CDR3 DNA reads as TGCAGTGCTAGAGTTGGAGGGGGGGCCGGGGAGCTGTTTTTT.